The next 28 T cell receptor beta chains were all read from a single sample in a study of blood T cell repertoires in COVID-19. TCRdb keeps only in-frame clones here, not all; method: immunoSEQ multiplex PCR. The table shows roughly 380,000 clones, with 88% occurring only once. Source material: PBMCs or T cells enriched from blood (not recorded which). These receptors were collected from a woman in her thirties who had been exposed to COVID-19.

J is TRBJ1-2 and V is TRBV15, with TRBD1 identical over 8 bases. Trimming cost V 0 bases and J 7 bases; bases outside gene matches: 4. There are 14 residues in the CDR3. Looked up from germline, CDR1 is LNHNV and CDR2 is YYDKDF (reference sequence). The CDR3 loop is CATSRDGQGAGYTF. DNA of the CDR3: TGTGCCACCAGCAGAGATGGGCAGGGGGCTGGCTACACCTTC.

The DNA for the CDR3 is TGCAGCGGGGGGACCGAATTAGCCCAGGGCTACACCTTC. Its translation is CSGGTELAQGYTF. This chain links TRBV29-1 with TRBJ1-2; possibly TRBD1 for D (5 bases). Trimming cost V 7 bases and J 8 bases, with 20 bases left between them. The CDR3 spans 13 residues. CDR1 and CDR2 (germline): SQVTM, ANQGSEA. Using reference TRBV29-1 and TRBJ1-2 for the parts outside the CDR3, the full variable domain is SAVISQKPSRDICQRGTSLTIQCQVDSQVTMMFWYRQQPGQSLTLIATANQGSEATYESGFVIDKFPISRPNLTFSTLTVSNMSPEDSSIYLCSGGTELAQGYTFGSGTRLTVV.

CDR3 region: CASSLEGGIYGYTF. In DNA, the CDR3 is TGCGCCAGCAGCTTGGAGGGAGGGATTTATGGCTACACCTTC. This chain joins TRBV5-1 and TRBJ1-2; D gene unclear. The CDR3 is made up of 14 amino acids. Trimming removed 0 bases from V and 5 bases from J, with 11 bases in between. CDR1 and CDR2 (germline): SGHRS, YFSETQ.

The gene calls are TRBV6-5 and TRBJ1-2; a weak D match, TRBD1 (6 bases). This CDR3 is built from 15 residues. Germline lookup yields CDR1 MNHEY and CDR2 SVGAGI. Trimming took 10 bases from V and 6 from J, leaving 24 bases between them. The CDR3 is CATQPRGASLHGYTF. In nucleotides, the CDR3 is TGTGCCACACAGCCCCGGGGGGCCTCGCTGCATGGCTACACCTTC.

This chain links TRBV2 with TRBJ2-1; 7 bases align to TRBD1. Germline V gene data show CDR1 as SNHLY and CDR2 as FYNNEI. The V and J ends lost 5 bases and 4 bases, in that order; junction bases with no gene match: 11. This CDR3 spans 16 amino acids. CDR3: CASSMDRRAGYNEQFF. The DNA of the CDR3 is TGTGCCAGCAGTATGGACAGGAGAGCAGGATACAATGAGCAGTTCTTC.

This rearrangement joins TRBV10-3 to TRBJ1-2; TRBD1 agrees at 8 bases. The germline gives CDR1 ENHRY, CDR2 SYGVKD. CDR3 length: 13 residues. Losses at the gene ends were 5 bases for V and 7 bases for J; bases not matched to a gene: 6. CDR3 sequence reads: CAISQDRVGGYTF. CDR3 bases: TGTGCCATCAGTCAGGACAGGGTTGGTGGCTACACCTTC.

The rearrangement uses TRBV2 and TRBJ1-1, with 9 bases matching TRBD1. The J segment lost 3 bases and the V segment lost 5 bases, leaving 7 bases of the junction unmatched. The V gene's germline CDR1 is SNHLY and CDR2 FYNNEI. This CDR3 comprises 15 residues. CDR3 in amino acids: CASSLQGAPDTEAFF. CDR3 nucleotides: TGTGCCAGCAGTTTACAGGGGGCGCCTGACACTGAAGCTTTCTTT.

The gene calls are TRBV7-9 and TRBJ2-2, with D perhaps TRBD2 (6 bases). Germline values: CDR1 SEHNR, CDR2 FQNEAQ (reference sequence). Trimming stripped 2 bases from V and 5 bases from J, with 21 bases between. CDR3 length equals 18 residues. The CDR3 bases are TGTGCCAGCAGCTTAATGGGCGGGGTCCCACTGGGGACCGGGGAGCTGTTTTTT. This encodes CASSLMGGVPLGTGELFF. Variable domain in full (rest from reference TRBV7-9 and TRBJ2-2): DTGVSQNPRHKITKRGQNVTFRCDPISEHNRLYWYRQTLGQGPEFLTYFQNEAQLEKSRLLSDRFSAERPKGSFSTLEIQRTEQGDSAMYLCASSLMGGVPLGTGELFFGEGSRLTVL.

V usage is TRBV28 and J usage is TRBJ1-2; D is unresolved. Trimming removed 3 bases at V and 7 bases at J, with 12 bases between. In germline, CDR1 is MDHEN, CDR2 SYDVKM. The CDR3 spans 13 residues. The CDR3 spells CASSFRSGAGYTF. The CDR3 DNA reads as TGTGCCAGCAGTTTCAGATCAGGTGCTGGCTACACCTTC.

This chain joins TRBV25-1 and TRBJ1-4; 11 bases align to TRBD1. Looked up from germline, CDR1 is MGHDK and CDR2 is SYGVNS. The CDR3 runs 15 residues. The junction had 0 bases not matched to a gene; V was cut back by 4 bases and J by 2 bases. In DNA, the CDR3 is TGTGCCAGCAGTGGGACAGGGGGCACTAATGAAAAACTGTTTTTT. Amino acid sequence: CASSGTGGTNEKLFF.

The rearrangement uses TRBV7-2 and TRBJ1-1, with D possibly being TRBD1 (5 bases). CDR1 is SGHTA and CDR2 is FQGNSA in the germline V gene. CDR3 length: 14 amino acids. Trimming pared 5 bases from V and 4 bases from J, leaving 14 bases between. CDR3 nucleotide sequence: TGTGCCAGCAGCCTAACGGGGGAGAGCACTGAAGCTTTCTTT. Protein: CASSLTGESTEAFF. The entire variable domain, with the rest obtained from reference TRBV7-2 and TRBJ1-1, is as follows: GAGVSQSPSNKVTEKGKDVELRCDPISGHTALYWYRQSLGQGLEFLIYFQGNSAPDKSGLPSDRFSAERTGGSVSTLTIQRTQQEDSAVYLCASSLTGESTEAFFGQGTRLTVV.

The sample holds a few counts of this clone. V and J are TRBV9 and TRBJ2-2, with D perhaps TRBD1 (5 bases). Trimming took off 3 bases at V and 6 bases at J, with 12 bases between the two ends. Per germline, CDR1 SGDLS and CDR2 YYNGEE. The CDR3 is made up of 14 amino acids. CDR3 protein: CASSAQGRAGELFF. CDR3 sequence (DNA): TGTGCCAGCAGCGCCCAGGGAAGGGCCGGGGAGCTGTTTTTT. The whole variable domain, remainder taken from reference TRBV9 and TRBJ2-2, is DSGVTQTPKHLITATGQRVTLRCSPRSGDLSVYWYQQSLDQGLQFLIQYYNGEERAKGNILERFSAQQFPDLHSELNLSSLELGDSALYFCASSAQGRAGELFFGEGSRLTVL.

J is TRBJ1-1 and V is TRBV7-9; possible D gene TRBD1, 5 bases. Germline-derived CDR1 and CDR2 are SEHNR and FQNEAQ (reference sequence). The CDR3 totals 14 residues. V was clipped by 5 bases and J by 1 base, with 11 bases between them. CDR3 sequence reads: CASSPKTENTEAFF. The CDR3 coding sequence is TGTGCCAGCAGCCCCAAGACAGAGAACACTGAAGCTTTCTTT.

The CDR3 loop reads CASSPRDSSGNTIYF. CDR3 bases: TGTGCCAGCTCACCAAGGGACAGTTCTGGAAACACCATATATTTT. J is TRBJ1-3 and V is TRBV18; TRBD1 matches 7 bases. The CDR3 totals 15 residues. Germline-derived CDR1 and CDR2 are KGHSH and LQKENI. J lost 1 base, V lost 2 bases, and 2 bases had no gene match.

This clone has just one count. This chain joins TRBV5-6 and TRBJ1-2, with D unclear. V gave up 4 bases and J gave up 4 bases, with 11 bases separating them. Germline assignment: CDR1 SGHDT and CDR2 YYEEEE. The CDR3 spans 13 residues. Here the CDR3 DNA reads TGTGCCAGCAGCACGGGGATCAGCTATGGCTACACCTTC. Its protein is CASSTGISYGYTF.

The chain combines TRBV27 with TRBJ1-2; 8 positions match TRBD1. In germline, CDR1 is MNHEY, CDR2 SMNVEV (reference sequence). V was pared by 5 bases and J by 5 bases, with 10 bases of the junction left unmatched. The CDR3 length is 15 residues. CDR3 nucleotides: TGTGCCAGCAGTCCATCCAGGGGGCGCGATTATGGCTACACCTTC. This gives the protein CASSPSRGRDYGYTF.

CDR3 amino acids: CAWSPPWKRRQETQYF. The CDR3 coding sequence is TGTGCCTGGAGCCCCCCCTGGAAGCGGCGTCAAGAGACCCAGTACTTC. The rearrangement joins TRBV30 to TRBJ2-5; tentative D call: TRBD2 (5 bases). The germline V and J ends were trimmed by 3 bases and 2 bases, with 19 bases remaining between them. This CDR3 has 16 residues. Looked up from germline, CDR1 is GTSNPN and CDR2 is SVGIG (reference sequence).

The sample holds many counts of this clone. V gene TRBV7-9 combines with J gene TRBJ1-5, with TRBD1 as a possible D gene (5 bases). V gave up 1 base and J gave up 4 bases, with 11 bases separating them. The CDR3 extends over 15 amino acids. Germline values: CDR1 SEHNR, CDR2 FQNEAQ (reference sequence). DNA for the CDR3: TGTGCCAGCAGCTTAGGGGCGCCAGGGAATCAGCCCCAGCATTTT. Protein product: CASSLGAPGNQPQHF.

This clone was found a few times. This chain connects TRBV9 to TRBJ1-1; D uncertain. Trimming removed 1 base at V and 3 bases at J, with 7 bases between. Germline-derived CDR1 and CDR2 are SGDLS and YYNGEE. The CDR3 has 13 residues. CDR3 bases: TGTGCCAGCAGCGTACTGGTAGACACTGAAGCTTTCTTT. Protein: CASSVLVDTEAFF.

The chain employs TRBV6-5 and TRBJ2-7; D might be TRBD2 (7 bases). In germline, CDR1 is MNHEY, CDR2 SVGAGI. The CDR3 loop spans 12 amino acids. Deletions cut 7 bases from V and 4 bases from J, with 11 bases between. The CDR3 here is CASKGGPYEQYF. The DNA for the CDR3 is TGTGCCAGCAAGGGGGGGCCTTACGAGCAGTACTTC.

This clone was observed a few times. The chain employs TRBV2 and TRBJ2-5, with D hard to call. This CDR3 has 13 residues. CDR1 and CDR2 (germline): SNHLY, FYNNEI. V lost 3 bases and J lost 3, with 8 bases in between. For the CDR3, the DNA is TGTGCCAGCAGTGATTCTCGGGAAGAGACCCAGTACTTC. Its translation is CASSDSREETQYF.

The V and J genes are TRBV11-3 and TRBJ2-5; TRBD1 agrees at 9 bases. The V and J ends lost 7 bases and 5 bases, in that order; junction bases with no gene match: 11. This CDR3 is 15 amino acids long. The germline V gene encodes CDR1 SGHNT and CDR2 YENEEA. CDR3 bases: TGTGCCAGCACTATACAGGGGGCTGGGGGGGAGACCCAGTACTTC. This gives the protein CASTIQGAGGETQYF.

This chain uses TRBV5-1 with TRBJ1-6; D unclear. V was clipped by 4 bases and J by 0 bases, with 8 bases between them. This CDR3 is built from 15 residues. The germline V gene has CDR1 SGHRS and CDR2 YFSETQ. DNA for the CDR3: TGCGCCAGCAGCGTGGGGAGCTCCTATAATTCACCCCTCCACTTT. This translates into CASSVGSSYNSPLHF.

The chain has TRBV14 and TRBJ2-7, with D possibly being TRBD2 (6 bases). There are 12 residues in the CDR3. Trimming shortened V by 2 bases and J by 7 bases, and 9 bases separated the two germline ends. Germline CDR1 reads SGHDN; CDR2 reads FVKESK. CDR3 residues: CASSQWRGEQYF. In DNA, the CDR3 is TGTGCCAGCAGCCAATGGAGGGGAGAGCAGTACTTC.

The J gene is TRBJ1-1, the V gene TRBV6-5, with D possibly being TRBD1 (6 bases). This CDR3 is 14 amino acids long. Between the trimmed V and J ends, which lost 2 bases and 3 bases, there was a span of 10 bases. Germline V gene lookup returns CDR1 MNHEY and CDR2 SVGAGI. The CDR3: CASSYQGFDTEAFF. CDR3 DNA sequence: TGTGCCAGCAGTTACCAGGGGTTTGACACTGAAGCTTTCTTT.

In this sample, this clone turned up once. The CDR3 here is CASSLSGASMGEQFF. CDR3 DNA: TGTGCCAGCAGTTTATCGGGGGCTAGCATGGGTGAGCAGTTCTTC. The rearrangement joins TRBV27 to TRBJ2-1; perhaps TRBD1 as D (6 bases). This CDR3 is built from 15 residues. The germline V gene encodes CDR1 MNHEY and CDR2 SMNVEV (reference sequence). Trimming left V 0 bases short and J 9 bases short, with 15 bases between.

The CDR3 is CASSVEGQLYNEQFF. In DNA form, the CDR3 reads TGTGCCAGCAGCGTGGAGGGGCAACTCTACAATGAGCAGTTCTTC. The chain couples TRBV9 to TRBJ2-1; D possibly corresponds to TRBD2 (6 bases). Trimming removed 2 bases from V and 3 bases from J, with 12 bases in between. The CDR3 sequence is 15 residues long. The germline V gene has CDR1 SGDLS and CDR2 YYNGEE. Complete variable domain (other parts from reference TRBV9 and TRBJ2-1): DSGVTQTPKHLITATGQRVTLRCSPRSGDLSVYWYQQSLDQGLQFLIQYYNGEERAKGNILERFSAQQFPDLHSELNLSSLELGDSALYFCASSVEGQLYNEQFFGPGTRLTVL.

V gene TRBV19 combines with J gene TRBJ1-4; TRBD1 might be the D (6 bases). This CDR3 contains 17 residues. Germline CDR1 and CDR2: LNHDA and SQIVND (reference sequence). V lost 1 base, J lost 1 base, and 13 bases lay in between. The CDR3 coding sequence is TGTGCCAGTAGTATAGGTATCTTCAGGGGAACTAATGAAAAACTGTTTTTT. Its protein is CASSIGIFRGTNEKLFF.